This T cell receptor beta chain was found in a study of early T cells in non-severe SARS-CoV-2 infection. Across the whole study: From unsorted whole blood, bulk RNA was sequenced, and the chains remained unpaired.

V lost 9 bases to trimming and J lost 3 bases, with 12 bases between them. The CDR3 runs 12 residues. Germline V gene data show CDR1 as MDHEN and CDR2 as SYDVKM. This clonotype was seen more than once but under ten times. A single record per CDR3 protein comes from TCRdb applying MiXCR to the 5' RACE reads. The sample shows 85,000 to 90,000 distinct CDR3 sequences, about 15% of them seen only once. The sample consisted of whole blood. The TCR comes from an adult who was a healthcare worker with PCR-confirmed SARS-CoV-2 infection or an uninfected control (not recorded which). The V gene is TRBV28, the J gene TRBJ2-7; a weak D match, TRBD1 (6 bases). CDR3 bases: TGTGCCAGTAATCGACAGGTCTACGAGCAGTACTTC. Amino acid sequence: CASNRQVYEQYF.